These 4 T cell receptor beta chains originate from one sample sequenced in a study of CD4 T cells in relation to SARS-CoV-2 and coronaviruses. The assay was immunoSEQ multiplex PCR, and TCRdb's table has in-frame clones only and misses some. The sample carries 20,000 to 25,000 clones, about 82% recorded once. The unexposed donors gave CD4+ T cells in about 2011-2018, prior to COVID-19. CD4+ T cells were isolated from the cells after nine to eleven days of culture. Their antigens are not known. The sequenced sample consisted of CD4+ T cells from PBMCs, cultured in vitro. The receptor source for this set is a human donor in good health.

This CDR3 reads CASSQAYGGGSYEQYF. CDR3 sequence (DNA): TGCGCCAGCAGCCAGGCCTATGGAGGAGGGAGCTACGAGCAGTACTTC. The rearrangement links TRBV4-3 to TRBJ2-7, with D perhaps matching TRBD2 (6 bases). Germline V gene sequence: CDR1 LGHNA, CDR2 YSLEER. The CDR3 length is 16 residues. V was pared by 3 bases and J by 3 bases, with 18 bases between.

V gene TRBV19 combines with J gene TRBJ1-6; D unresolved. The CDR3 runs to 15 residues. Germline V gene data show CDR1 as LNHDA and CDR2 as SQIVND (reference sequence). V was trimmed by 3 bases and J by 0 bases, leaving 6 bases between them. CDR3 bases: TGTGCCAGTAGTATGGGAAGCTCCTATAATTCACCCCTCCACTTT. It encodes CASSMGSSYNSPLHF.

The rearrangement uses TRBV19 and TRBJ1-5; 9 nucleotides agree with TRBD1. The V and J ends lost 5 bases and 1 base, in that order; junction bases with no gene match: 6. Germline assignment: CDR1 LNHDA and CDR2 SQIVND (reference sequence). This CDR3 has 16 residues. CDR3 coding DNA: TGTGCCAGTAGTCTTGGACAGGGGATGAGCAATCAGCCCCAGCATTTT. It translates to CASSLGQGMSNQPQHF.

This clone appeared a few times. V and J are TRBV5-1 and TRBJ1-1, with a possible D match to TRBD1 (6 bases). The V end was cut by 6 bases, the J end by 3 bases, with 15 bases between. Germline CDR1 and CDR2: SGHRS and YFSETQ. CDR3 length equals 14 residues. CDR3 in amino acids: CASKTSTGYTEAFF. DNA for the CDR3: TGCGCCAGCAAAACCTCCACAGGGTACACTGAAGCTTTCTTT.